One TCR beta chain is described in this entry. What it binds is unknown. There are 15 residues in the CDR3. Germline-derived CDR1 and CDR2 are ENHRY and SYGVKD. The V and J ends lost 6 bases and 5 bases, in that order; junction bases with no gene match: 10. TCRdb's copy holds only in-frame clones and misses some; the assay was immunoSEQ multiplex PCR. The sample contains about 150,000 clones, 78% of which appear only once. No patient escaped relapse after autologous stem cell transplantation, and brentuximab vedotin exposure varied. This entry comes from a study of PD-1 blockade in classical Hodgkin lymphoma. Regarding the study as a whole: Lower baseline TCR diversity was reported for newly diagnosed patients than for healthy donors. It was CD4+ TCR diversity, not CD8+, that rose significantly by C4D1. Before treatment, complete responders showed about the same diversity as newly diagnosed patients.

This clonotype originated in a human donor with classical Hodgkin lymphoma. This chain joins TRBV10-3 and TRBJ1-2; TRBD1 matches 9 bases. Sequenced material: peripheral blood mononuclear cells (PBMCs), taken before the second cycle of nivolumab. For the CDR3, the DNA is TGTGCCATCAGGGGACAGGGCCCATCTACGTATGGCTACACCTTC. It codes for CAIRGQGPSTYGYTF.